This TCR beta chain appears in the sequencing data of a study of graft-versus-host responses after intestinal transplantation. Study-wide context: Among the recipients, transplants were multivisceral, liver-intestinal, or isolated intestinal. All of the recipients had induction that used anti-thymocyte globulin, then tacrolimus and steroids for approximately 3 years.

Points from the study as a whole: Marrow from the recipient contained GvH clones, some of which had appeared first in ileum or blood.

Details on this clone: Its cognate antigen is unknown.

The CDR3 consists of 13 residues. Germline CDR1 is MNHEY and CDR2 is SMNVEV (reference sequence). Deletions cut 3 bases from V and 1 base from J, with 3 bases between. Some clones are missing from TCRdb's copy, which holds only in-frame ones; the method was immunoSEQ multiplex PCR. There are around 92,000 clones in the sample; 86% occur only once, and about 1.5% lies in the top ten. The J gene is TRBJ2-2, the V gene TRBV27; D not certain. This clonotype was sampled from a human patient who received an intestinal transplant, so some T cells may come from the graft donor. The input for sequencing was PBMCs, taken 255 days after intestinal transplant. CDR3 in DNA: TGTGCCAGCAGTTTTAAGAACACCGGGGAGCTGTTTTTT. Its translation is CASSFKNTGELFF.